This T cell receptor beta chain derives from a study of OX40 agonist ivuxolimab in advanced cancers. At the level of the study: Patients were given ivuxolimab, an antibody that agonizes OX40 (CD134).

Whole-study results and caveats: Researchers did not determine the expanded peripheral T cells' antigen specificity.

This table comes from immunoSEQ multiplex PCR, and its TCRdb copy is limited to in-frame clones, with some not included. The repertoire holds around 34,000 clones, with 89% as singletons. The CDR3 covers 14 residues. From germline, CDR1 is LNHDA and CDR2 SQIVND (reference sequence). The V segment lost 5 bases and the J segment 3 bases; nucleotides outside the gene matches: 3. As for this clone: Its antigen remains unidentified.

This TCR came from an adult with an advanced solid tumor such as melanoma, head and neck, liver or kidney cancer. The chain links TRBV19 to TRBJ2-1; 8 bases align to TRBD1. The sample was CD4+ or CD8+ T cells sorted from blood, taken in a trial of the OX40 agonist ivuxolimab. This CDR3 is CASSSGGYYNEQFF. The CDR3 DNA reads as TGTGCCAGTAGTTCAGGGGGCTACTACAATGAGCAGTTCTTC.